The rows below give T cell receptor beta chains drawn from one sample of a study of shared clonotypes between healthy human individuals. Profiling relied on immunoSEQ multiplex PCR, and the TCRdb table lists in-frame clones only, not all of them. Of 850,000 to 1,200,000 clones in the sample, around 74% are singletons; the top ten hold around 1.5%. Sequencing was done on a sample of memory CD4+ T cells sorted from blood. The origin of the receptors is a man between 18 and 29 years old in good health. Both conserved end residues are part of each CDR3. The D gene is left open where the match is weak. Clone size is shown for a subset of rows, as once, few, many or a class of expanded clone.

CDR3 DNA: TGCGCCAGCAGTGGGCCCTCGAACACCGGGGAGCTGTTTTTT
CDR3 protein: CASSGPSNTGELFF
V gene: TRBV10-2
D gene: NA
clone size: once
J gene: TRBJ2-2

CDR3 DNA: TGTGCCAGACCTACACCTAGTCCCAATGAGCAGTTCTTC
CDR3 protein: CARPTPSPNEQFF
V gene: TRBV21-1
D gene: NA
clone size: NA
J gene: TRBJ2-1

CDR3 DNA: TGTGCCAGCAGGAGCCCGGGAGGAACAGATACGCAGTATTTT
CDR3 protein: CASRSPGGTDTQYF
V gene: TRBV27
D gene: TRBD2
clone size: NA
J gene: TRBJ2-3

CDR3 DNA: TGTGCCAGCAGTGAGTTAGGGACAGGGAAAACAGGCGGGGAGCTGTTTTTT
CDR3 protein: CASSELGTGKTGGELFF
V gene: TRBV25-1
D gene: TRBD1
clone size: NA
J gene: TRBJ2-2

CDR3 DNA: TGTGCCAGCAGGTCCCGGGGGCTCGAGACCCAGTACTTC
CDR3 protein: CASRSRGLETQYF
V gene: TRBV5-6
D gene: NA
clone size: NA
J gene: TRBJ2-5

CDR3 DNA: TGTGCCAGCTCAGCAACACAGGGAGTAGGGGAGACCCAGTACTTC
CDR3 protein: CASSATQGVGETQYF
V gene: TRBV18
D gene: NA
clone size: NA
J gene: TRBJ2-5

CDR3 DNA: TGCGCCAGCAGCCAAGGGACTTCAGTGAACACTGAAGCTTTCTTT
CDR3 protein: CASSQGTSVNTEAFF
V gene: TRBV4-1
D gene: NA
clone size: once
J gene: TRBJ1-1

CDR3 DNA: TGTGCCAGCAGCTTAGATCGGGTGACTAGCGGCTCCTACGAGCAGTACTTC
CDR3 protein: CASSLDRVTSGSYEQYF
V gene: TRBV11-2
D gene: TRBD2
clone size: NA
J gene: TRBJ2-7

CDR3 DNA: TGTGCCTGGAGTGTACGGTGGGGAGCTTTCTTT
CDR3 protein: CAWSVRWGAFF
V gene: TRBV30
D gene: NA
clone size: NA
J gene: TRBJ1-1

CDR3 DNA: TGTGCCACCTTGCGTGGGGACTATGGCTACACCTTC
CDR3 protein: CATLRGDYGYTF
V gene: TRBV19
D gene: NA
clone size: NA
J gene: TRBJ1-2

CDR3 DNA: TGTGCCAGTAGTATGGGGACAGATCAAGAGACCCAGTACTTC
CDR3 protein: CASSMGTDQETQYF
V gene: TRBV19
D gene: TRBD1
clone size: NA
J gene: TRBJ2-5

CDR3 DNA: TGTGCCAGCTCACCCGGGGACAGATCTAATGATCAGTTCTTC
CDR3 protein: CASSPGDRSNDQFF
V gene: TRBV18
D gene: TRBD1
clone size: NA
J gene: TRBJ2-1

CDR3 DNA: TGCGCCAGCAGCCAGACAGGGGGCATTGACTATGGCTACACCTTC
CDR3 protein: CASSQTGGIDYGYTF
V gene: TRBV4-3
D gene: TRBD1
clone size: NA
J gene: TRBJ1-2

CDR3 DNA: TGTGCCAGCAGTGGAGGAGAAGGACAGGGCAATTCACCCCTCCACTTT
CDR3 protein: CASSGGEGQGNSPLHF
V gene: TRBV25-1
D gene: TRBD1
clone size: few
J gene: TRBJ1-6

CDR3 DNA: TGCGCCAGCAGCCCCCTCGAGGGGGCGGCAGATACGCAGTATTTT
CDR3 protein: CASSPLEGAADTQYF
V gene: TRBV5-1
D gene: TRBD1
clone size: NA
J gene: TRBJ2-3

CDR3 DNA: TGCAGCTTCGTAGGACAGGCGGTCACTGAAGCTTTCTTT
CDR3 protein: CSFVGQAVTEAFF
V gene: TRBV29-1
D gene: TRBD1
clone size: few
J gene: TRBJ1-1

CDR3 DNA: TGTGCCAGCAGTCCCCTCCGAACAGCCTACGAGCAGTACTTC
CDR3 protein: CASSPLRTAYEQYF
V gene: TRBV28
D gene: NA
clone size: many
J gene: TRBJ2-7

CDR3 DNA: TGCGCCAGCAGCCTAGTAATGGACGGACCGAATTCACCCCTCCACTTT
CDR3 protein: CASSLVMDGPNSPLHF
V gene: TRBV4-1
D gene: NA
clone size: NA
J gene: TRBJ1-6

CDR3 DNA: TGCGCCAGCACGCTAGCGGGAGAGTCCTTAGGAGAGCAGTACTTC
CDR3 protein: CASTLAGESLGEQYF
V gene: TRBV5-1
D gene: TRBD2
clone size: NA
J gene: TRBJ2-7

CDR3 DNA: TGTGCCAGCAGCTTAAGAGGACAGGGGGCCGTCTATGGCTACACCTTC
CDR3 protein: CASSLRGQGAVYGYTF
V gene: TRBV7-9
D gene: TRBD1
clone size: NA
J gene: TRBJ1-2

CDR3 DNA: TGCGCCAGCAGTCGGTGGGAGGGAGCTTACGAGCAGTACTTC
CDR3 protein: CASSRWEGAYEQYF
V gene: TRBV5-1
D gene: TRBD2
clone size: NA
J gene: TRBJ2-7

CDR3 DNA: TGCAGCGCCGGGGGGTTCCGTGGTGAGCAGTTCTTC
CDR3 protein: CSAGGFRGEQFF
V gene: TRBV29-1
D gene: TRBD2
clone size: NA
J gene: TRBJ2-1

CDR3 DNA: TGTGCCAGCAGTCCTAATGGCGTCTTCTCTGGAAACACCATATATTTT
CDR3 protein: CASSPNGVFSGNTIYF
V gene: TRBV5-6
D gene: NA
clone size: NA
J gene: TRBJ1-3

CDR3 DNA: TGTGCCAGTCGCCAGGCGGGTGTGACCGGGGAGCTGTTTTTT
CDR3 protein: CASRQAGVTGELFF
V gene: TRBV19
D gene: NA
clone size: NA
J gene: TRBJ2-2

CDR3 DNA: TGTGCCAGCAGCCGCCGGCTGGGGACAGTAGCCTACGAGCAGTACTTC
CDR3 protein: CASSRRLGTVAYEQYF
V gene: TRBV5-6
D gene: TRBD1
clone size: NA
J gene: TRBJ2-7

CDR3 DNA: TGTGCCAGACCCCATAAGGCAGATACGCAGTATTTT
CDR3 protein: CARPHKADTQYF
V gene: TRBV9
D gene: NA
clone size: NA
J gene: TRBJ2-3

CDR3 DNA: TGCGCCAGCAGCCAAGTCTGGGGGGGGCACGAGCAGTACTTC
CDR3 protein: CASSQVWGGHEQYF
V gene: TRBV4-3
D gene: NA
clone size: NA
J gene: TRBJ2-7

CDR3 DNA: TGTGCCAGCAGCTTAAGGGGGTTGAACACCGGGGAGCTGTTTTTT
CDR3 protein: CASSLRGLNTGELFF
V gene: TRBV11-2
D gene: NA
clone size: NA
J gene: TRBJ2-2

CDR3 DNA: TGTGCCAGCAGCTTTGGGGGAACCGGGGAGCTGTTTTTT
CDR3 protein: CASSFGGTGELFF
V gene: TRBV11-3
D gene: NA
clone size: NA
J gene: TRBJ2-2

CDR3 DNA: TGTGCCAGCAGCTCGGGAGTAGCGGGAAAGGCCGGGGAGCTGTTTTTT
CDR3 protein: CASSSGVAGKAGELFF
V gene: TRBV7-2
D gene: TRBD2
clone size: NA
J gene: TRBJ2-2

CDR3 DNA: TGTGCCATCAGTGAGTCGGGGGCCACCGGGGAGCTGTTTTTT
CDR3 protein: CAISESGATGELFF
V gene: TRBV10-3
D gene: NA
clone size: NA
J gene: TRBJ2-2

CDR3 DNA: TGCAGCGGTCAGGAGATAGGGAACACTGAAGCTTTCTTT
CDR3 protein: CSGQEIGNTEAFF
V gene: TRBV29-1
D gene: NA
clone size: NA
J gene: TRBJ1-1

CDR3 DNA: TGTGCCAGTAGTATGGGACAGGGAGCTGGAAACACCATATATTTT
CDR3 protein: CASSMGQGAGNTIYF
V gene: TRBV19
D gene: TRBD1
clone size: NA
J gene: TRBJ1-3

CDR3 DNA: TGTGCCAGCAGCTTAGCCGGGAGCACTAAAGAGACCCAGTACTTC
CDR3 protein: CASSLAGSTKETQYF
V gene: TRBV7-2
D gene: NA
clone size: NA
J gene: TRBJ2-5

CDR3 DNA: TGTGCCAGCAGCTACGGGACGGTGGGAGAGACCCAGTACTTC
CDR3 protein: CASSYGTVGETQYF
V gene: TRBV11-2
D gene: NA
clone size: NA
J gene: TRBJ2-5

CDR3 DNA: TGTGCCACCAGCATGACAGGGACAGATACGCAGTATTTT
CDR3 protein: CATSMTGTDTQYF
V gene: TRBV15
D gene: TRBD1
clone size: NA
J gene: TRBJ2-3

CDR3 DNA: TGTGCCAGCAGCTTATCGGCAGGGAGCTATGGCTACACCTTC
CDR3 protein: CASSLSAGSYGYTF
V gene: TRBV11-2
D gene: NA
clone size: NA
J gene: TRBJ1-2

CDR3 DNA: TGCAGTGCGCGATCAGGGGCCGAGCAGTACTTC
CDR3 protein: CSARSGAEQYF
V gene: TRBV20-1
D gene: NA
clone size: NA
J gene: TRBJ2-7

CDR3 DNA: TGCGCCACCCGCCGCGGGGGGGCCGGGGAAGAGACCCAGTACTTC
CDR3 protein: CATRRGGAGEETQYF
V gene: TRBV5-1
D gene: TRBD2
clone size: NA
J gene: TRBJ2-5

CDR3 DNA: TGTGCCAGTACCCCGAGCGGGGGCGGAATGACTGAAGCTTTCTTT
CDR3 protein: CASTPSGGGMTEAFF
V gene: TRBV19
D gene: NA
clone size: NA
J gene: TRBJ1-1

CDR3 DNA: TGTGCCATCAGTGAGACGGGGTGGGCAGCCGTCAACTATGGCTACACCTTC
CDR3 protein: CAISETGWAAVNYGYTF
V gene: TRBV10-3
D gene: NA
clone size: NA
J gene: TRBJ1-2